This passage covers 9 T cell receptor beta chains from one sample sequenced in a study of vaccination effects on CD4 cells after COVID-19 (dated by TCRdb to between 2021 and 2023). Libraries were constructed by the immunoSEQ multiplex PCR assay. The clones in this table, taken by TCRdb from immuneACCESS, are in-frame only. Not every clone is retained; where verified, under half of the shortfall comes from an unresolved V gene, and the cause of the rest is unknown. The sample table contains about 22,000 clones; only one count was recorded for around 72% of them. 12% of the sample is taken by the ten largest. The antigens of these receptors remain unknown. In the ViraFEST assay, PBMC were stimulated with viral peptide pools, and antigen-specific CD4+ T cell clonotypes were then identified by expansion using TCR sequencing. After less than 13 days of culture, CD4+ T cells were isolated with the EasySep CD4+ T cell isolation kit.

The source was CD4+ T cells from PBMCs cultured with HCoV-229E spike peptides, collected before COVID-19 vaccination. The cell subset or site label on this specimen signifies: HCoV-229E spike overlapping peptide pool stimulation. The origin of the receptors is a human donor who received a COVID-19 vaccine.

The chain is built from TRBV5-1 and TRBJ2-5; TRBD1 aligns across 8 bases. This CDR3 is 16 amino acids long. Trimming took 0 bases from V and 3 from J; bases not matched to a gene: 7. Germline CDR1 and CDR2: SGHRS and YFSETQ. The CDR3 sequence is CASSLGMRTGKETQYF. CDR3 coding DNA: TGCGCCAGCAGCTTGGGAATGCGGACAGGGAAAGAGACCCAGTACTTC.

This clone was seen just once. The V gene is TRBV4-2, the J gene TRBJ2-7; perhaps TRBD1 as D (6 bases). This CDR3 contains 14 residues. V was clipped by 1 base and J by 1 base, with 8 bases between them. Germline CDR1 LGHNA, CDR2 YNFKEQ. CDR3: CASSQAGQSYEQYF. CDR3 coding DNA: TGTGCCAGCAGCCAAGCCGGACAGTCCTACGAGCAGTACTTC.

The gene calls are TRBV6-4 and TRBJ2-7; the match to TRBD1 covers 11 bases. The V gene end was trimmed by 4 bases and the J gene end by 3 bases; junction bases not matched to a gene: 2. From germline, CDR1 is MRHNA and CDR2 SNTAGT. The CDR3 has 14 residues. CDR3: CASSAGTGGYEQYF. The CDR3 region has the DNA TGTGCCAGCAGTGCCGGGACAGGGGGCTACGAGCAGTACTTC.

This clone is classed as medium-sized. This rearrangement joins TRBV6-1 to TRBJ2-2, with TRBD2 identical over 8 bases. V was pared by 2 bases and J by 1 base, with 0 bases of the junction left unmatched. The CDR3 loop spans 15 amino acids. Germline V gene data show CDR1 as MNHNS and CDR2 as SASEGT. The CDR3 DNA reads TGTGCCAGCAGTGAACTAGCGGGGAACACCGGGGAGCTGTTTTTT. Residues: CASSELAGNTGELFF.

This clone was counted only a few times. This chain uses TRBV5-4 with TRBJ2-5; 8 bases are shared with TRBD1. The CDR3 has 14 residues. Germline V CDR1 and CDR2: SGHNT, YYREEE (reference sequence). The V and J ends lost 3 bases and 4 bases, in that order; junction bases with no gene match: 5. CDR3 DNA sequence: TGTGCCAGCAGCTGGTACGGGACAGGAGAGACCCAGTACTTC. This gives the protein CASSWYGTGETQYF. Using reference TRBV5-4 and TRBJ2-5 for the parts outside the CDR3, the full variable domain is ETGVTQSPTHLIKTRGQQVTLRCSSQSGHNTVSWYQQALGQGPQFIFQYYREEENGRGNFPPRFSGLQFPNYSSELNVNALELDDSALYLCASSWYGTGETQYFGPGTRLLVL.

The chain recombines TRBV29-1 with TRBJ2-2; D is perhaps TRBD1 (6 bases). The CDR3 runs 13 residues. The V gene lost 5 bases and the J gene lost 4 bases, with 11 bases spanning the gap. Germline CDR1 is SQVTM and CDR2 is ANQGSEA. The CDR3 loop reads CSVRDTSTGELFF. The CDR3 coding sequence is TGCAGCGTTCGGGACACGAGCACCGGGGAGCTGTTTTTT.

The gene calls are TRBV6-1 and TRBJ1-1; 8 nucleotides line up with TRBD1. CDR1 is MNHNS and CDR2 is SASEGT in the germline V gene. The CDR3 contains 14 residues. V dropped 0 bases and J dropped 4; count of bases not matched to a gene: 1. The CDR3: CASSEAQGATEAFF. CDR3 DNA sequence: TGTGCCAGCAGTGAAGCGCAGGGGGCCACTGAAGCTTTCTTT.

The V gene is TRBV10-1, the J gene TRBJ2-7; 8 bases line up with TRBD2. CDR3 length: 15 amino acids. The V and J ends lost 2 bases and 5 bases, in that order; junction bases with no gene match: 8. In germline, CDR1 is WNHNN, CDR2 SYGVQD (reference sequence). CDR3 bases: TGCGCCAGCAGTGAGCAGGCGGGAGGTTTTGACGAGCAGTACTTC. Its protein is CASSEQAGGFDEQYF.

Only one count was recorded for this clone. The rearrangement links TRBV6-5 to TRBJ1-2; 7 positions agree with TRBD1. The germline V gene encodes CDR1 MNHEY and CDR2 SVGAGI. The length of the CDR3 is 15 residues. The trim removed 6 bases at V and 4 bases at J, leaving 11 bases unmatched. The CDR3 region has the DNA TGTGCCAGCAGGCAAAGGGGCGGGGACAGCTATGGCTACACCTTC. Its translation is CASRQRGGDSYGYTF.